This T cell receptor (beta chain) originates from a study of neurological immune-mediated disorders (dated by TCRdb to the late 2010s). For the study in its entirety: The study compared peripheral blood TCR-beta repertoires of HTLV-I-associated myelopathy (HAM/TSP) patients, multiple sclerosis patients and healthy controls using UMI-based sequencing. The roughly 99 TCR-beta libraries covered PBMC samples along with longitudinal samples, technical triplicates, and paired sorted CD4+ and CD8+ T-cell subsets. Each longitudinal HAM/TSP and healthy donor was sampled at 3 time-points spaced at about 3-45 month intervals. The cohort comprised around 70 subjects: 14 HAM/TSP patients, approximately 34 multiple sclerosis patients and about 20 healthy controls. The paper as a whole reports these results and caveats: No identical CDR3 amino acid sequences were shared among expanded clones across subjects, suggesting private TCR-beta repertoires in all groups. TCR clonal expansion was greatest in HAM/TSP patients and smallest in MS patients, who ranked below even healthy controls.

This sample's time point label indicates: longitudinal time-point 3. The healthy controls were volunteers from a blood bank in Maryland, USA. Unsorted PBMC libraries were generated from 2 million PBMCs stored in RNAlater at -80 °C until RNA extraction. Peripheral blood underwent Ficoll-Hypaque density gradient centrifugation to isolate PBMCs, which were then cryopreserved in liquid nitrogen. This clonotype was observed many times. It lacks a known antigen. Base qualities are not recorded, but no much larger clone differs from it by a single base. The CDR3, from cysteine to phenylalanine, totals 15 residues. Kept here is only the CDR3 DNA, which spans 45 bases and is read in frame from base 1. V and J lose 1 base and 4 bases, and a span of 16 bases separates them. CDR1 and CDR2 are read off the germline V gene (reference sequence) as DFQATT and SNEGSKA. cDNA was synthesized by template-switch 5'RACE using a primer carrying a 10-nucleotide random unique molecular identifier by which each TCR transcript was tagged. Over 200 million TCR-beta sequences, covering 15-18 subjects, were produced in each sequencing run. Total RNA was extracted with the RNeasy kit. Using the KAPA Real-time Library Amplification kit, TCR-beta VDJ regions were amplified with primers for the TCR constant region and the 5'RACE anchor. Sample indexes and Illumina adaptors were added in a first PCR, after which library yield was increased in a second PCR. After Ampure bead purification, the roughly 650 bp TCR product was size-selected on a 2% E-gel SizeSelection system. Library quality was checked on a Bioanalyzer, concentration was measured with Qubit, and libraries were quantified with the Kapa Library Quantification kit before pooling. An Illumina HiSeq 2500 sequenced the libraries paired-end 2 x 150 bp. To increase sequence diversity, about 25-30% phiX was spiked into each library pool. The published analysis was carried out like this. The quality-filtered reads were processed with the UMI-based MiGEC pipeline, whose error correction step removed more than 80% of the raw TCR sequences. VDJ genes were aligned to IMGT germline references, and each clonotype was defined by a unique CDR3 amino acid sequence together with V-J genes. Clonal expansion, Shannon diversity and CDR3 relatedness were evaluated with VDJtools (CalcPairwiseDistances, ClusterSamples), while phylogenetic trees were built in CLCbio workbench. A clone was classed as expanded if it had 8 or more unique UMIs, a cutoff based on coefficient-of-variation modelling across technical triplicates. TCRdb ran its own pipeline on the public reads, namely fastp trimming at Q25 and MiXCR clone calling, and kept in-frame beta chains. All rows with the same CDR3 protein become a single entry with the most common DNA and genes. V and J calls and clone size were set by TCRdb, not the authors. Recorded for this sample are around 42,000 distinct CDR3 sequences; less than 15% of them occurred a single time. The top ten clones comprise 11% of the sample.

The origin of this receptor is a man aged 25-45 years in good health. The rearranged chain carries TRBV20-1 and TRBJ2-5; tentative D gene TRBD2, with 6 bases matching. Specimen: PBMCs. The sequenced DNA: TGCAGTGCTAGAGGTCCCAAGCGGGCCGGAGAGACCCAGTACTTC. The translation is CSARGPKRAGETQYF.